This T cell receptor (beta chain) was sequenced in a study of graft-versus-host responses after intestinal transplantation (dated by TCRdb to the early 2020s). Context from the whole study: Recipients received multivisceral, liver-intestinal, or isolated intestinal transplants. Anti-thymocyte globulin induction was given to all recipients, followed by maintenance tacrolimus and steroids for 3 to 4 years. After intestinal transplantation, graft-versus-host and host-versus-graft alloreactive T cell clones in the graft, circulation and bone marrow were tracked using bulk TCR-beta CDR3 sequencing. Alloreactive clones were identified by sequencing pre-transplant mixed lymphocyte reaction products and comparing these products with unstimulated pre-transplant donor and recipient T cells. A cohort of under 30 intestinal transplant recipients, including one retransplant, was enrolled, and 3 patients lacking pretransplant specimens were excluded. A peak of at least 4% donor T cells among recipient peripheral blood mononuclear cells was the definition used for donor T cell macrochimerism. Rather than going through the commercial service, samples from a few later patients were sequenced in-house on an Illumina MiSeq and processed with MiXCR.

Study-wide conclusions, independent of this receptor: Peak levels of circulating GvH clones were associated with declines in HvG clones early after transplant. In patients with donor T cell macrochimerism, the allografts had high GvH to HvG T cell clonal ratios. GvH clones turned up in recipient bone marrow, with some appearing earlier in ileal mucosa or blood, a pattern consistent with an intestinal mucosal origin. The relatively low number and heterogeneity of intestinal transplant patients limited the conclusions.

As regards this clone: What antigen it recognizes has not been identified. Per-nucleotide qualities are absent, and no much larger clonotype sits a single base away.

Receptors were amplified or captured by the immunoSEQ multiplex PCR assay. For most patients, genomic DNA was isolated with the Qiagen DNeasy Blood and Tissue Kit and sent frozen to Adaptive Biotechnologies for TCR sequencing. Adaptive Biotechnologies carried out high-throughput TCR-beta CDR3 sequencing of genomic DNA for most patients. As for the authors' bioinformatics: Adaptive's ImmunoSEQ software was the source of the TCR sequencing data for 15 to 20 patients, while a few other patients were processed with MiXCR and VDJtools. CD4 versus CD8 sorting errors were corrected by removing sequences found in both subsets at a frequency ratio below 5:1. CDR3 nucleotide sequences shared between donor and recipient were removed because the origin of such sequences could not be assigned. Alloreactive clones required at least 2-fold expansion over unstimulated cells and minimum CFSE-low frequency of 0.002% (template counts) or 0.001% (read counts). A clone was considered mappable if detected in the sequenced pre-transplant spleen, lymph node, or MLR CFSE-low populations of the donor or recipient. The cumulative frequency of alloreactive clones was calculated as a percentage of all sequences, weighted by copy number. TCRdb re-hosts the immuneACCESS table, in-frame sequences only. Its copies lack some clones; in the studies checked, an unresolved V gene accounts for under half of them, and the cause for the rest is not known. V, J and clone size were drawn from that table, and D and trimming were deduced from the DNA. For this sample there are around 110,000 clones; 93% appear just once. The ten largest clones represent less than 1.5% of the sample.

Explained via the paper, the time point label denotes: cells obtained before transplantation from donor or recipient. CD3+CD4+ and CD3+CD8+ populations were FACS-sorted from unstimulated pre-transplant donor and recipient cells taken from spleen or lymph nodes. This clonotype originated in a human donor who was the organ donor for an intestinal transplant. Source: unstimulated CD8+ T cells sorted from spleen or lymph node cells, taken before transplant.

The DNA is TGTGCCAGCAGTGAATGGCCTAGGATGGTTCGGGAGACCCAGTACTTC. Its translation is CASSEWPRMVRETQYF. The chain employs TRBV25-1 and TRBJ2-5, with no confident D gene call. From the cysteine up to the phenylalanine, the CDR3 has a length of 16 residues. The DNA shown is the 48-base CDR3, in frame from base 1. V was cut back by 1 base and J by 5 bases, leaving a gap of 17 bases between them. Sequences MGHDK (CDR1) and SYGVNS (CDR2) are obtained from the germline V gene.